These T cell receptor beta chains were read from a single sample in a study of identical twins. MiXCR was run by TCRdb on the 5' RACE reads, yielding one entry per CDR3 protein. Here the sample spans 1,800,000 or so distinct CDR3 sequences, around a third being singletons. The sample taken for sequencing was cord blood. The receptors shown here come from a newborn girl in good health. Both conserved end residues are part of each CDR3. Fields, in order: V gene, CDR3 length, J gene, clone size, D gene, CDR3 protein, CDR3 DNA. The D gene is left open where the match is weak. Only some rows state a clone size, as once, few, many or a class for expanded clones.

>TRBV7-9|18|TRBJ2-7|NA|TRBD2
CASSTGLAGVYLDYEQYF
TGTGCCAGCAGCACGGGACTAGCGGGCGTTTACCTCGACTACGAGCAGTACTTC
>TRBV5-1|14|TRBJ1-1|few|NA
CASSSRGHLTEAFF
TGCGCCAGCAGCTCAAGGGGACATCTCACTGAAGCTTTCTTT
>TRBV12-3/TRBV12-4|15|TRBJ2-5|few|TRBD1
CASSLRGQPQETQYF
TGTGCCAGCAGTTTAAGGGGACAGCCTCAAGAGACCCAGTACTTC
>TRBV20-1|14|TRBJ2-5|NA|TRBD2
CSATIAGAQETQYF
TGCAGTGCTACGATAGCGGGGGCCCAAGAGACCCAGTACTTC
>TRBV6-5|14|TRBJ2-3|NA|NA
CASSYGADTDTQYF
TGTGCCAGCAGTTACGGGGCGGACACAGATACGCAGTATTTT
>TRBV12-5|14|TRBJ2-1|few|NA
CASGLGLTDNEQFF
TGTGCTAGTGGTTTGGGCCTAACAGACAATGAGCAGTTCTTC
>TRBV6-6|16|TRBJ2-7|NA|TRBD2
CASRHSSGGSYNEQYF
TGTGCCAGCAGACACTCTAGCGGGGGGTCCTACAATGAGCAGTACTTC
>TRBV9|15|TRBJ2-7|few|NA
CASSVGELTPYEQYF
TGTGCCAGCAGCGTAGGGGAACTAACCCCCTACGAGCAGTACTTC
>TRBV19|13|TRBJ2-7|NA|NA
CASSFGRGDEQYF
TGTGCCAGTAGTTTCGGGAGAGGAGACGAGCAGTACTTC
>TRBV20-1|14|TRBJ2-3|NA|NA
CSAATPSATDTQYF
TGCAGTGCCGCTACCCCTAGCGCGACAGATACGCAGTATTTT
>TRBV6-6|16|TRBJ2-5|many|TRBD2
CASSYSRGGFQETQYF
TGTGCCAGCAGTTATTCGCGGGGGGGTTTTCAAGAGACCCAGTACTTC
>TRBV4-1|15|TRBJ2-5|NA|NA
CASRQTWGEQETQYF
TGCGCCAGCAGACAGACCTGGGGGGAACAAGAGACCCAGTACTTC
>TRBV29-1|13|TRBJ2-1|NA|TRBD2
CSAGTRAYNEQFF
TGCAGCGCTGGGACTAGGGCCTACAATGAGCAGTTCTTC
>TRBV10-3|13|TRBJ1-5|NA|NA
CDISDGQRQPQHF
TGTGACATCAGTGACGGACAGAGGCAGCCCCAGCATTTT
>TRBV20-1|14|TRBJ2-5|once|TRBD2
CSARISGGAETQYF
TGCAGTGCCAGGATCAGCGGGGGGGCTGAGACCCAGTACTTC
>TRBV27|14|TRBJ1-2|many|NA
CASSLSPGANGYTF
TGTGCCAGCAGTTTATCGCCAGGTGCTAATGGCTACACCTTC
>TRBV25-1|14|TRBJ1-6|NA|NA
CASSGRRYNSPLHF
TGTGCCAGCAGTGGACGGAGATATAATTCACCCCTCCACTTT
>TRBV6-2/TRBV6-3|15|TRBJ2-5|NA|NA
CASSYPGESQETQYF
TGTGCCAGCAGTTACCCGGGAGAGAGCCAAGAGACCCAGTACTTC
>TRBV11-2|19|TRBJ2-3|NA|TRBD2
CASSLFGRPGLVPADTQYF
TGTGCCAGCAGCTTATTCGGACGGCCGGGACTAGTCCCAGCAGATACGCAGTATTTT
>TRBV5-1|16|TRBJ1-4|NA|NA
CASSFSVGNLNEKLFF
TGCGCCAGCAGCTTTTCCGTCGGAAACCTGAATGAAAAACTGTTTTTT
>TRBV20-1|15|TRBJ2-3|NA|NA
CSASHSWPTTDTQYF
TGCAGTGCTAGCCACTCATGGCCCACCACAGATACGCAGTATTTT
>TRBV19|15|TRBJ2-1|few|NA
CASSIREISYNEQFF
TGTGCCAGTAGTATCCGGGAGATCTCCTACAATGAGCAGTTCTTC
>TRBV10-2|15|TRBJ2-7|NA|TRBD2
CASSEGREISYEQYF
TGCGCCAGCAGTGAGGGGCGGGAGATTTCCTACGAGCAGTACTTC
>TRBV15|14|TRBJ2-3|many|NA
CATSRDKGTDTQYF
TGTGCCACCAGCAGAGATAAGGGAACAGATACGCAGTATTTT
>TRBV7-8|16|TRBJ1-2|NA|NA
CASSPLKGPGDYGYTF
TGTGCCAGCAGCCCGTTAAAGGGCCCCGGGGACTATGGCTACACCTTC